Listed below are T cell receptor beta chains from one sample, sequenced in a study of graft-versus-host responses after intestinal transplantation. Assay: immunoSEQ multiplex PCR; the TCRdb copy retains only in-frame clones and omits some. The sample shows approximately 9,300 clones, 90% to 95% of them seen only once. The specimen was bone marrow, collected approximately 520 days after intestinal transplantation. These receptors all stem from a human patient who received an intestinal transplant, so some T cells may come from the graft donor. The CDR3 runs from the conserved cysteine through the conserved F or W. D genes are given only for firm matches. The size of a clone is reported for some rows only, either as once, few or many, or as a class for expanded clones.

d_call,clone_size,v_call,j_call,cdr3_aa,cdr3_nt
.,.,TRBV4-2,TRBJ1-1,CASDQGVNTEAFF,TGTGCCAGCGACCAAGGGGTGAACACTGAAGCTTTCTTT
TRBD1,.,TRBV27,TRBJ2-7,CASSPRDRGAYEQCF,TGTGCCAGCAGCCCCCGGGACAGGGGTGCCTACGAGCAGTGCTTC
TRBD2,.,TRBV18,TRBJ2-7,CASSLLAGETQTYEQYF,TGTGCCAGCTCACTACTAGCGGGAGAGACCCAGACCTACGAGCAGTACTTC
.,.,TRBV2,TRBJ1-3,CASNSGQGNTIYF,TGTGCCAGCAACTCAGGACAGGGAAACACCATATATTTT
.,.,TRBV11-2,TRBJ2-7,CASSLRADSSYEQYF,TGTGCCAGCAGCTTACGGGCAGACAGCTCCTACGAGCAGTACTTC
.,.,TRBV4-1,TRBJ2-7,CASSQEGGVTYEQYF,TGCGCCAGCAGCCAAGAAGGAGGGGTTACCTACGAGCAGTACTTC
.,.,TRBV7-3,TRBJ2-2,CASSLSTGELFF,TGTGCCAGCAGCTTAAGCACCGGGGAGCTGTTTTTT
.,.,TRBV7-8,TRBJ2-7,CASSSGTHPRYEQYF,TGTGCCAGCAGCTCAGGGACCCACCCGAGATACGAGCAGTACTTC
TRBD1,.,TRBV2,TRBJ2-5,CASSGGQGKQETQYF,TGTGCCAGCTCGGGGGGACAGGGAAAGCAAGAGACCCAGTACTTC
TRBD1,.,TRBV5-4,TRBJ2-2,CASSLISGTAPGELFF,TGTGCCAGCAGCTTGATTTCCGGGACAGCACCCGGGGAGCTGTTTTTT
.,once,TRBV4-2,TRBJ1-2,CASSQEDPGSGYGYTF,TGTGCCAGCAGCCAAGAAGATCCAGGGAGCGGCTATGGCTACACCTTC
TRBD2,.,TRBV7-3,TRBJ2-1,CASSLGLAGVEQFF,TGTGCCAGCAGCTTAGGACTAGCGGGAGTTGAGCAGTTCTTC
TRBD2,.,TRBV28,TRBJ2-7,CASFPLAGGPRYYEQYF,TGTGCCAGCTTCCCTTTAGCGGGAGGCCCCCGCTACTACGAGCAGTACTTC
TRBD2,.,TRBV25-1,TRBJ2-1,CASSELLAGAGSYNEQFF,TGTGCCAGCAGTGAATTGCTGGCGGGAGCAGGCTCCTACAATGAGCAGTTCTTC
.,.,TRBV6-1,TRBJ1-4,CASSWGGGEKLFF,TGTGCCAGCAGCTGGGGGGGAGGAGAAAAACTGTTTTTT
TRBD2,.,TRBV29-1,TRBJ2-1,CSGSSGKRDEQFF,TGCAGCGGCTCTAGCGGGAAACGGGATGAGCAGTTCTTC
TRBD1,.,TRBV14,TRBJ2-2,CASNQRHRGFTGELFF,TGTGCCAGCAACCAACGACACAGGGGATTTACCGGGGAGCTGTTTTTT
.,.,TRBV19,TRBJ2-7,CASSKDGRLYEQYF,TGTGCCAGTAGCAAGGACGGAAGATTGTACGAGCAGTACTTC
.,.,TRBV4-1,TRBJ2-1,CASSMARNEQFF,TGCGCCAGCAGCATGGCTCGGAATGAGCAGTTCTTC
TRBD1,once,TRBV30,TRBJ1-5,CAWAGQSNQPQHF,TGTGCCTGGGCGGGACAGAGCAATCAGCCCCAGCATTTT
TRBD1,once,TRBV15,TRBJ2-7,CATSPTPGQGSSSYEQYF,TGTGCCACCAGCCCTACCCCGGGACAGGGGTCTAGCTCCTACGAGCAGTACTTC
.,.,TRBV14,TRBJ1-1,CASSREGGEAFF,TGTGCCAGCAGCCGCGAGGGCGGGGAAGCTTTCTTT
.,.,TRBV19,TRBJ2-5,CASSISGYQETQYF,TGTGCCAGTAGTATATCAGGATACCAAGAGACCCAGTACTTC
.,.,TRBV13,TRBJ1-5,CASSLGRSNQPQHF,TGTGCCAGCAGCTTAGGACGGAGCAATCAGCCCCAGCATTTT
.,.,TRBV4-2,TRBJ2-7,CASSPQDQGSYEQYF,TGTGCCAGCAGCCCCCAAGATCAGGGATCCTACGAGCAGTACTTC
TRBD1,.,TRBV29-1,TRBJ2-7,CSVTGDSYEQYF,TGCAGCGTTACAGGGGACTCCTACGAGCAGTACTTC
TRBD2,.,TRBV25-1,TRBJ2-2,CASAPSGSTWTGELFF,TGTGCCAGCGCTCCCAGCGGGAGTACTTGGACCGGGGAGCTGTTTTTT
.,.,TRBV28,TRBJ1-5,CASSLNQPQHF,TGTGCCAGCAGCTTAAATCAGCCCCAGCATTTT
TRBD2,few,TRBV6-5,TRBJ2-3,CASSKGLASDTQYF,TGTGCCAGCAGTAAGGGACTAGCTAGCGATACGCAGTATTTT
.,.,TRBV18,TRBJ2-1,CASSRLGDVFF,TGTGCCAGCTCACGACTAGGAGACGTGTTCTTC
.,.,TRBV6-1,TRBJ2-1,CATGHYNEQFF,TGTGCCACGGGGCACTACAATGAGCAGTTCTTC
.,.,TRBV29-1,TRBJ1-1,CSVQDGVYTEAFF,TGCAGCGTCCAGGACGGGGTGTACACTGAAGCTTTCTTT
TRBD2,.,TRBV6-5,TRBJ2-5,CASSQAGGNQETQYF,TGTGCCAGCAGTCAGGCGGGAGGAAACCAAGAGACCCAGTACTTC
.,.,TRBV28,TRBJ1-2,CASSLLRADHYGYTF,TGTGCCAGCAGTTTATTGAGGGCAGATCACTATGGCTACACCTTC
TRBD2,.,TRBV5-1,TRBJ2-1,CASSFKLADYNEQFF,TGCGCCAGCAGCTTCAAACTAGCGGATTACAATGAGCAGTTCTTC
TRBD1,large,TRBV7-7,TRBJ1-4,CASRQIGQGANEKLFF,TGTGCTAGCAGACAGATTGGACAGGGGGCTAATGAAAAACTGTTTTTT
.,.,TRBV28,TRBJ1-1,CASSFFRNTEAFF,TGTGCCAGCAGTTTTTTTAGGAACACTGAAGCTTTCTTT
.,once,TRBV28,TRBJ2-7,CATYPQRGFNYEQYF,TGTGCCACCTACCCCCAAAGGGGCTTCAACTACGAGCAGTACTTC
TRBD1,.,TRBV7-2,TRBJ1-1,CASSNRQGTEAFF,TGTGCCAGCAGCAATCGACAGGGGACTGAAGCTTTCTTT
.,once,TRBV28,TRBJ2-7,CASSLREGIYEQYF,TGTGCCAGCAGCCTCCGGGAAGGGATCTACGAGCAGTACTTC
.,.,TRBV30,TRBJ2-5,CAGGYQETQYF,TGTGCCGGCGGCTACCAAGAGACCCAGTACTTC
.,.,TRBV27,TRBJ2-1,CASSPGFSSYNEQFF,TGTGCCAGCAGTCCCGGGTTTAGCTCCTACAATGAGCAGTTCTTC
.,.,TRBV2,TRBJ2-1,CASSDDSPGTQFF,TGTGCCAGCAGTGACGACTCACCCGGGACCCAGTTCTTC
.,.,TRBV6-5,TRBJ1-3,CASTPGSGNTIYF,TGTGCCAGCACCCCAGGCTCTGGAAACACCATATATTTT
.,once,TRBV28,TRBJ2-7,CASSGLGEQYF,TGTGCCAGCAGTGGGCTAGGGGAGCAGTACTTC
TRBD1,.,TRBV19,TRBJ2-4,CATQPRRTGLAKNIQYF,TGTGCCACACAACCGCGGAGGACAGGGCTGGCCAAAAACATTCAGTACTTC
.,.,TRBV28,TRBJ1-3,CASSSTRAQSGNTIYF,TGTGCCAGCAGCTCCACCAGGGCCCAATCTGGAAACACCATATATTTT
TRBD2,.,TRBV29-1,TRBJ2-5,CSVVSAGVGRETQYF,TGCAGCGTAGTTTCAGCGGGAGTTGGTCGTGAGACCCAGTACTTC
TRBD1,once,TRBV7-3,TRBJ2-7,CASSQSRGLEQYF,TGTGCCAGCAGCCAGAGTAGGGGGCTCGAGCAGTACTTC
TRBD2,.,TRBV28,TRBJ2-1,CASKEREFPNEQFF,TGTGCCAGCAAGGAGCGGGAGTTTCCCAATGAGCAGTTCTTC
.,.,TRBV4-3,TRBJ2-2,CASSQDQVRTAMSTGELFF,TGCGCCAGCAGCCAAGATCAAGTAAGAACAGCTATGTCCACCGGGGAGCTGTTTTTT
.,.,TRBV20-1,TRBJ1-1,CSAILRTEAFF,TGCAGTGCTATACTTCGGACGGAAGCTTTCTTT
TRBD2,.,TRBV25-1,TRBJ2-3,CASSWTSDTDTQYF,TGTGCCAGCAGTTGGACTAGCGACACAGATACGCAGTATTTT
.,.,TRBV19,TRBJ1-5,CASSIPGAPQPQHF,TGTGCCAGTAGTATTCCAGGGGCCCCTCAGCCCCAGCATTTT
.,.,TRBV2,TRBJ2-5,CASYSRQIQETQYF,TGTGCCAGCTACTCTAGACAGATTCAAGAGACCCAGTACTTC
TRBD2,.,TRBV5-4,TRBJ2-3,CASSLDGLAVTDTQYF,TGTGCCAGCAGCTTGGACGGACTAGCGGTCACAGATACGCAGTATTTT
.,.,TRBV6-6,TRBJ2-7,CASRRQGISYEQYF,TGTGCCAGCAGGAGGCAGGGGATCTCCTACGAGCAGTACTTC